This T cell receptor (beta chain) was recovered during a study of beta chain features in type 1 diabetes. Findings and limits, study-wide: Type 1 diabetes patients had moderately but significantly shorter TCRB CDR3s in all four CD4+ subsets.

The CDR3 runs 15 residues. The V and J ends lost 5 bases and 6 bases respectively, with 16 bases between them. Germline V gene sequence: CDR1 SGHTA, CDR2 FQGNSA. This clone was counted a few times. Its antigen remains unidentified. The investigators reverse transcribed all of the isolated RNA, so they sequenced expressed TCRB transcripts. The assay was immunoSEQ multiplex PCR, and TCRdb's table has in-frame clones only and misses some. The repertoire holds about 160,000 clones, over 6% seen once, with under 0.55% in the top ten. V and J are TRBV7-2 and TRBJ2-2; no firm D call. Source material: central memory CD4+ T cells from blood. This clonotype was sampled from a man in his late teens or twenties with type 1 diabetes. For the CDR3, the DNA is TGTGCCAGCAGCAAAGAAGGAGTATCCTCCGGGGAGCTGTTTTTT. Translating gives CASSKEGVSSGELFF.